This passage covers 7 T cell receptor beta chains from one sample sequenced in a study of cytomegalovirus exposure and HLA in healthy donors. Primers for the PCR totalled 60 Vbeta and 13 Jbeta. TCRdb's copy holds only in-frame clones and misses some; the assay was immunoSEQ multiplex PCR. The profile shows about 61,000 clones, around 92% of them singletons. Sequencing was performed on PBMCs. All receptors come from a young man in good health and CMV-seropositive.

This sequence joins TRBV30 and TRBJ2-7; D might be TRBD1 (5 bases). CDR1 and CDR2 from the germline V gene are GTSNPN and SVGIG (reference sequence). V shed 0 bases and J shed 2 bases, with 14 bases lying between them. The CDR3 has 15 residues. This CDR3 reads CAWSVQAGKAYEQYF. For the CDR3, the DNA is TGTGCCTGGAGTGTACAGGCAGGGAAGGCCTACGAGCAGTACTTC.

This clone was seen only once. The rearrangement links TRBV29-1 to TRBJ2-1, with a weak D call TRBD2 (6 bases). The CDR3 is 14 residues long. V shed 3 bases and J shed 6 bases, with 15 bases lying between them. Germline assignment: CDR1 SQVTM and CDR2 ANQGSEA. The CDR3 region is CSVEASVEANEQFF. The CDR3 region has the DNA TGCAGCGTTGAGGCTAGCGTAGAGGCCAATGAGCAGTTCTTC.

V is TRBV14 and J is TRBJ2-1; no firm D call. The germline V and J ends were trimmed by 5 bases and 0 bases, with 11 bases remaining between them. The CDR3 runs to 15 residues. Germline CDR1 reads SGHDN; CDR2 reads FVKESK. The CDR3: CASSWRRSSYNEQFF. CDR3 bases: TGTGCCAGCAGCTGGCGTAGGAGCTCCTACAATGAGCAGTTCTTC. The full variable domain, in which reference TRBV14 and TRBJ2-1 provide the parts outside the CDR3, is EAGVTQFPSHSVIEKGQTVTLRCDPISGHDNLYWYRRVMGKEIKFLLHFVKESKQDESGMPNNRFLAERTGGTYSTLKVQPAELEDSGVYFCASSWRRSSYNEQFFGPGTRLTVL.

The rearrangement links TRBV28 to TRBJ1-6, with 9 bases aligning to TRBD1. V was clipped by 5 bases and J by 5 bases; unmatched bases: 7. The CDR3 loop spans 16 amino acids. CDR1 MDHEN and CDR2 SYDVKM come from the germline V gene. CDR3 bases: TGTGCCAGCAGTCCCGCACAGGGGGCAGATAATTCACCCCTCCACTTT. As protein: CASSPAQGADNSPLHF.

The V and J genes are TRBV11-3 and TRBJ2-3, with D perhaps matching TRBD2 (5 bases). Germline loops: CDR1 SGHNT, CDR2 YENEEA. V was cut by 5 bases and J by 6 bases, with 6 bases left in between. The CDR3 sequence is 11 residues long. CDR3 nucleotide sequence: TGTGCCAGCAGCCCGGGGGATACGCAGTATTTT. Protein product: CASSPGDTQYF.

The chain combines TRBV18 with TRBJ2-5, with 8 bases matching TRBD1. Trimming took 3 bases from V and 4 from J; bases not matched to a gene: 10. CDR3 length: 16 residues. Germline V gene sequence: CDR1 KGHSH, CDR2 LQKENI. This chain's CDR3 is CASSPPSGGLRETQYF. CDR3 nucleotide sequence: TGTGCCAGCTCACCTCCGTCAGGGGGCCTGAGAGAGACCCAGTACTTC.

This clone has a single count. The chain uses TRBV7-9 and TRBJ2-1; TRBD1 aligns across 9 bases. The V gene's germline CDR1 is SEHNR and CDR2 FQNEAQ (reference sequence). The CDR3 sequence is 15 residues long. J gave up 9 bases and V 6 bases, and 12 bases lay outside the gene matches. The CDR3 spells CASREPGQGNAEQFF. CDR3 DNA sequence: TGTGCCAGCAGGGAACCGGGACAGGGTAATGCTGAGCAGTTCTTC.